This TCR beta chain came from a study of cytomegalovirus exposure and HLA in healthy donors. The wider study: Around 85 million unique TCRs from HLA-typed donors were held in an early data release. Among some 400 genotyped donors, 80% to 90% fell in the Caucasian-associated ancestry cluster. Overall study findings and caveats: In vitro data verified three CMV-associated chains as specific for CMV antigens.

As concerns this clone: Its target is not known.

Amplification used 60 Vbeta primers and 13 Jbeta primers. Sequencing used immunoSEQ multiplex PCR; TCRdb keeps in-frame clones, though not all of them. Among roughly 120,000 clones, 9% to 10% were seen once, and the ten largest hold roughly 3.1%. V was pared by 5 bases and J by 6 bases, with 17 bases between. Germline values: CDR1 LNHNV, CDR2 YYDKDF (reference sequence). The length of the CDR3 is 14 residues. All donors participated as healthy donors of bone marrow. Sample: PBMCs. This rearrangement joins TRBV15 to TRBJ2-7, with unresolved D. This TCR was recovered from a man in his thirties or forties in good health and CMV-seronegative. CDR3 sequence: CATSPWPSGSEQYF. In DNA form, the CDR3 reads TGTGCCACCAGCCCATGGCCGTCCGGGTCCGAGCAGTACTTC.